One and the same sample provided the 23 T cell receptor beta chains below, sequenced in a study of OX40 agonist ivuxolimab in advanced cancers. This table comes from immunoSEQ multiplex PCR, and its TCRdb copy is limited to in-frame clones, with some not included. The repertoire consists of fewer than 95,000 clones, with 90% occurring once and the leading ten covering around 7%. The specimen was CD4+ or CD8+ T cells sorted from blood, collected in a trial of the OX40 agonist ivuxolimab. The source of these receptors is an adult with an advanced solid tumor such as melanoma, head and neck, liver or kidney cancer.

The CDR3 region is CASSEGESGYTF. The CDR3 region has the DNA TGTGCCAGCAGTGAGGGGGAATCTGGCTACACCTTC. The gene calls are TRBV2 and TRBJ1-2; D may be TRBD1 (5 bases). With 3 bases removed from V and 7 bases from J, the gap between germline ends came to 9 bases. The CDR3 contains 12 residues. Per germline, CDR1 SNHLY and CDR2 FYNNEI.

The J gene is TRBJ2-1, the V gene TRBV10-1; 12 nucleotides agree with TRBD2. CDR1 is WNHNN, CDR2 SYGVQD, per germline (reference sequence). V shed 3 bases, J shed 2 bases, and the junction held 5 bases outside the gene matches. CDR3 length: 17 amino acids. The chain's CDR3 is CASSDGLAGYPYNEQFF. Here the CDR3 DNA reads TGCGCCAGCAGTGATGGACTAGCGGGATATCCCTACAATGAGCAGTTCTTC.

The chain recombines TRBV4-1 with TRBJ1-4; D unclear. The germline CDR1 and CDR2 sequences are MGHRA and YSYEKL. This CDR3 has 15 residues. V was trimmed by 1 base and J by 8 bases, leaving 14 bases between them. The CDR3 nucleotides read TGCGCCAGCAGCCAAGCACACCCAAGAGGGGAAAAACTGTTTTTT. Translating gives CASSQAHPRGEKLFF.

The chain is built from TRBV6-5 and TRBJ1-1; possible D gene TRBD1, 5 bases. Germline V gene lookup returns CDR1 MNHEY and CDR2 SVGAGI. This CDR3 has 11 residues. V lost 8 bases to trimming and J lost 10 bases, with 14 bases between them. CDR3 nucleotide sequence: TGTGCCAGCCAACCGCCGGGGGGAGCTTTCTTT. Translated: CASQPPGGAFF.

The chain employs TRBV19 and TRBJ1-2; 8 nucleotides agree with TRBD1. The CDR3 is made up of 15 amino acids. V lost 0 bases, J lost 8 bases, and 8 bases stayed unmatched. CDR1 and CDR2 (germline): LNHDA, SQIVND (reference sequence). CDR3 in amino acids: CASSIDNRAGGGYTF. Written as DNA, the CDR3 is TGTGCCAGTAGTATAGATAATCGGGCAGGGGGCGGCTACACCTTC.

The rearrangement links TRBV30 to TRBJ2-7; TRBD2 aligns across 8 bases. The V segment lost 1 base and the J segment 2 bases; nucleotides outside the gene matches: 1. Germline assignment: CDR1 GTSNPN and CDR2 SVGIG (reference sequence). This CDR3 comprises 13 residues. CDR3 sequence reads: CAWSGGLAYEQYF. The DNA of the CDR3 is TGTGCCTGGAGTGGGGGACTAGCCTACGAGCAGTACTTC.

The chain couples TRBV27 to TRBJ1-2; D may be TRBD1 (5 bases). V lost 4 bases and J 2 bases, leaving 8 bases between the germline ends. The CDR3 consists of 13 residues. CDR1 MNHEY and CDR2 SMNVEV come from the germline V gene (reference sequence). The CDR3 region has the DNA TGTGCCAGCAGTTCAGGGAAAAACTATGGCTACACCTTC. Protein: CASSSGKNYGYTF.

The genes are TRBV2 and TRBJ2-1; possibly TRBD1 for D (5 bases). The CDR3 has 14 amino acids. Trimming took 9 bases from V and 0 from J, leaving 12 bases between them. From germline, CDR1 is SNHLY and CDR2 FYNNEI. Written as DNA, the CDR3 is TGTGCCAGAGGGGCCGGAAGCTCCTACAATGAGCAGTTCTTC. Translating gives CARGAGSSYNEQFF. Variable domain in full (rest from reference TRBV2 and TRBJ2-1): EPEVTQTPSHQVTQMGQEVILRCVPISNHLYFYWYRQILGQKVEFLVSFYNNEISEKSEIFDDQFSVERPDGSNFTLKIRSTKLEDSAMYFCARGAGSSYNEQFFGPGTRLTVL.

This chain joins TRBV9 and TRBJ2-3; 7 bases map to TRBD1. The CDR3 length is 19 residues. CDR1 is SGDLS, CDR2 YYNGEE, per germline. V shed 3 bases, J shed 3 bases, and the junction held 19 bases outside the gene matches. In DNA form, the CDR3 reads TGTGCCAGCAGCGGCCCCGCACGGTCGGGACAGCAGTTGACAGATACGCAGTATTTT. It codes for CASSGPARSGQQLTDTQYF.

The rearrangement uses TRBV2 and TRBJ2-1, with 11 bases identical to TRBD2. Germline V gene sequence: CDR1 SNHLY, CDR2 FYNNEI. J was trimmed by 2 bases and V by 8 bases; bases with no gene match: 5. The CDR3 loop spans 15 amino acids. The CDR3, as DNA: TGTGCCAGCGTGACGGGACTAGCGGCCTACAATGAGCAGTTCTTC. It yields the protein CASVTGLAAYNEQFF.

V usage is TRBV13 and J usage is TRBJ2-7; possibly TRBD2 for D (6 bases). The CDR3 extends over 14 amino acids. Per germline, CDR1 PRHDT and CDR2 FYEKMQ (reference sequence). Trimming removed 3 bases from V and 4 bases from J, with 13 bases in between. The CDR3 DNA follows: TGTGCCAGCAGCTTGTCCGGGAGCGGGTACGAGCAGTACTTC. Amino acid sequence: CASSLSGSGYEQYF.

This clone was seen just once. This sequence joins TRBV6-1 and TRBJ2-1; 7 positions match TRBD2. Trimming cost V 1 base and J 7 bases; bases outside gene matches: 10. The CDR3 totals 16 residues. The V gene's germline CDR1 is MNHNS and CDR2 SASEGT. The CDR3 coding sequence is TGTGCCAGCAGTGAAGTTGGTGGCGGGAGAGTGAATGAGCAGTTCTTC. This translates into CASSEVGGGRVNEQFF.

This clone was seen a handful of times. The rearrangement links TRBV5-1 to TRBJ1-1, with D uncertain. Trimming left V 0 bases short and J 1 base short, with 7 bases between. The CDR3 is made up of 14 amino acids. CDR1 is SGHRS, CDR2 YFSETQ, per germline. CDR3 in DNA: TGCGCCAGCAGCTTGGGGGCCTCGAACACTGAAGCTTTCTTT. It translates to CASSLGASNTEAFF.

V and J are TRBV7-9 and TRBJ2-1; TRBD1 or TRBD2 may be the D gene (5 bases each). V lost 2 bases, J lost 9 bases, and 17 bases lay in between. The CDR3 sequence is 15 residues long. Germline CDR1 is SEHNR and CDR2 is FQNEAQ (reference sequence). The CDR3 is CASSLLSGTEGEQFF. In DNA, the CDR3 is TGTGCCAGCAGCTTATTGTCCGGGACCGAGGGTGAGCAGTTCTTC.

The CDR3 coding sequence is TGTGCCAGTAACCATTTAGGCGGGACAGGGGTCTATGGCTACACCTTC. It codes for CASNHLGGTGVYGYTF. The rearrangement links TRBV19 to TRBJ1-2, with 10 bases that match TRBD1. CDR3 length: 16 amino acids. After removal of 7 bases from V and 4 bases from J, the junction contained 12 bases not matched to a gene. Germline lookup yields CDR1 LNHDA and CDR2 SQIVND (reference sequence).

V is TRBV6-4 and J is TRBJ1-5; no clear D. Germline V CDR1 and CDR2: MRHNA, SNTAGT. The CDR3 is made up of 11 amino acids. V was shortened by 11 bases and J by 4 bases, with 9 bases between the two germline ends. CDR3 region: CAYPANQPQHF. As DNA, the CDR3 is TGTGCCTACCCAGCAAATCAGCCCCAGCATTTT.

The rearrangement joins TRBV7-9 to TRBJ1-2, with 10 positions matching TRBD1. The CDR3 has 19 amino acids. Germline V lookup: CDR1 SEHNR, CDR2 FQNEAQ (reference sequence). Trimming removed 1 base from V and 6 bases from J; junction bases left unmatched: 17. DNA for the CDR3: TGTGCCAGCAGCTTAGGGTACCGGGACAGGGGTTCTATGGGAGATGGCTACACCTTC. Residues: CASSLGYRDRGSMGDGYTF.

The chain links TRBV6-5 to TRBJ2-7, with 7 positions matching TRBD2. CDR1 MNHEY and CDR2 SVGAGI come from the germline V gene. The CDR3 spans 14 residues. Losses at the gene ends were 1 base for V and 2 bases for J; bases not matched to a gene: 2. CDR3 loop: CASSYLGTTYEQYF. CDR3 sequence (DNA): TGTGCCAGCAGTTACTTGGGGACTACCTACGAGCAGTACTTC.

The rearrangement joins TRBV6-6 to TRBJ2-5, with TRBD2 identical over 13 bases. The CDR3 covers 16 residues. The V segment lost 2 bases and the J segment 5 bases; nucleotides outside the gene matches: 5. CDR1 and CDR2 (germline): MNHNY, SVGAGI (reference sequence). The CDR3 loop reads CASSYLGTSGKETQYF. CDR3 DNA: TGTGCCAGCAGTTACCTCGGGACTAGCGGGAAGGAGACCCAGTACTTC.

This chain uses TRBV11-3 with TRBJ1-1; TRBD1 matches at 7 bases. CDR1 is SGHNT and CDR2 is YENEEA in the germline V gene. The ends lost 4 bases at V and 7 bases at J; junction bases unmatched: 21. CDR3 length: 18 residues. The CDR3 region has the DNA TGTGCCAGCAGCTCAGGGGGGACAGTTATAGATAGACCCGATGAAGCTTTCTTT. This gives the protein CASSSGGTVIDRPDEAFF.

The CDR3 region is CASSSPGLGTEAFF. The CDR3 bases are TGTGCCAGCAGTTCACCTGGGCTAGGCACTGAAGCTTTCTTT. The chain has TRBV27 and TRBJ1-1; the D is unclear. This CDR3 is 14 amino acids long. Germline CDR1 MNHEY, CDR2 SMNVEV (reference sequence). The V and J ends lost 4 bases and 4 bases respectively, with 13 bases between them.

The chain is built from TRBV6-4 and TRBJ2-3; TRBD2 might be the D (7 bases). CDR3 length: 15 residues. V lost 7 bases, J lost 0 bases, and 14 bases lay in between. The germline gives CDR1 MRHNA, CDR2 SNTAGT. In DNA form, the CDR3 reads TGTGCCAGCACACGGGGGCGGGGGAGCACAGATACGCAGTATTTT. Translating gives CASTRGRGSTDTQYF.

The V and J genes are TRBV30 and TRBJ1-6; D ambiguous. Germline-derived CDR1 and CDR2 are GTSNPN and SVGIG (reference sequence). Trimming removed 0 bases at V and 9 bases at J, with 6 bases between. The CDR3 loop spans 12 amino acids. The DNA of the CDR3 is TGTGCCTGGAGTGTATTCTCTTCACCCCTCCACTTT. This translates into CAWSVFSSPLHF.